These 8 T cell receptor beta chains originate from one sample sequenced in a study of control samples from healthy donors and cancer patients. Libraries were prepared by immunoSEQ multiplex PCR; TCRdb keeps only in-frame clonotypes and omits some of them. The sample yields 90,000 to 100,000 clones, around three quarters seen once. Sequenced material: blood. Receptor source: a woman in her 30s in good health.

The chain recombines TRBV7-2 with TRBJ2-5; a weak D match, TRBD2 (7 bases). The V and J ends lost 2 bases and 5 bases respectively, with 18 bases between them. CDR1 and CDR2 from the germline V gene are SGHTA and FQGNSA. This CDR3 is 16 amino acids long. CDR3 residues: CASSLQGGALMETQYF. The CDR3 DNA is TGTGCCAGCAGCTTACAAGGGGGGGCCTTGATGGAGACCCAGTACTTC.

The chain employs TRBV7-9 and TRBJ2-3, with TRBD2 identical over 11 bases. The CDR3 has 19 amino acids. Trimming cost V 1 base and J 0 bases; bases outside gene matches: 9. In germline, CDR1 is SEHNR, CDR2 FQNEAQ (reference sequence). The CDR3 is CASSLDQLAGASSTDTQYF. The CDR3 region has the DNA TGTGCCAGCAGCTTAGATCAACTAGCGGGGGCCTCTAGCACAGATACGCAGTATTTT.

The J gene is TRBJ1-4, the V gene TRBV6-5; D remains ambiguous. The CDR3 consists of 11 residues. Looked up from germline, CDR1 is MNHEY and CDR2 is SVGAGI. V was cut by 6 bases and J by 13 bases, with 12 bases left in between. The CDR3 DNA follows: TGTGCCAGCAGCTTAATAGATGTACTGTTTTTT. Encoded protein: CASSLIDVLFF.

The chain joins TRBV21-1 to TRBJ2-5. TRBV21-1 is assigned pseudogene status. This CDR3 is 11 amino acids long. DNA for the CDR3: TGTGCCAGCAGCAAAAAAGAGACCCAGTACTTC. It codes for CASSKKETQYF.

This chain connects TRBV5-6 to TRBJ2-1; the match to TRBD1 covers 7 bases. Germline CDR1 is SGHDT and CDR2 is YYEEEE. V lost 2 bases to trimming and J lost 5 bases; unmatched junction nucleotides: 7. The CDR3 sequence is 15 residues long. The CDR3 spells CASSLTGTANNEQFF. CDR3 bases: TGTGCCAGCAGCTTAACCGGGACAGCTAACAATGAGCAGTTCTTC.

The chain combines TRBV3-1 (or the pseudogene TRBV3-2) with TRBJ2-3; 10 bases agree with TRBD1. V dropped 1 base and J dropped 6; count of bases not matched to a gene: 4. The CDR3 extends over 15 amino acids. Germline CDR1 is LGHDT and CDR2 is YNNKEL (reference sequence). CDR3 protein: CASSQGTGGRDTQYF. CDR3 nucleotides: TGTGCCAGCAGCCAAGGGACAGGGGGGCGGGATACGCAGTATTTT.

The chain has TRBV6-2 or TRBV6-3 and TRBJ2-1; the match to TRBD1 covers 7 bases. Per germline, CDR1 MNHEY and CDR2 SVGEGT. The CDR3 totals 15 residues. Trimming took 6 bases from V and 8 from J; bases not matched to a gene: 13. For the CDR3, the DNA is TGTGCCAGCAGCGGACGGACAGGAGGTTATGATGAGCAGTTCTTC. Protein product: CASSGRTGGYDEQFF.

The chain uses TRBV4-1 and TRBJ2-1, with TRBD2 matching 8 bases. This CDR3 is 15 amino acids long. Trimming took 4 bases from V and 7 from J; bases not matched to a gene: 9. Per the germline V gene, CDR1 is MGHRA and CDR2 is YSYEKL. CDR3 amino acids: CASSLPGTRRNEQFF. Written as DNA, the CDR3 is TGCGCCAGCAGCCTTCCCGGGACTAGGAGGAATGAGCAGTTCTTC.